This T cell receptor (beta chain) originates from a study of cytomegalovirus exposure and HLA in healthy donors. Germline V gene lookup returns CDR1 SNHLY and CDR2 FYNNEI. The V end was cut by 11 bases, the J end by 1 base, with 18 bases between. The CDR3 runs to 15 residues. In regard to this clone: Its antigen is unidentified.

Findings of the study overall: In a later analysis, 15,000 to 20,000 TCR beta sequences were associated with HLA alleles at 0.05 false discovery rate. Highest at DRB1 and lowest at HLA-C, TCR association rates differed among HLA loci in a later analysis.

The PCR used 60 Vbeta and 13 Jbeta primers. Per the study methods: Approximately 11 million shared chains were among tens of millions of unique TCR beta chains counted in a later analysis. Data came from immunoSEQ multiplex PCR; TCRdb stores just in-frame clones and leaves some out. Clone size and the V and J calls come from that table; the DNA yielded D and trimming. The repertoire holds approximately 120,000 clones, around 82% seen once, with around 4% in the top ten. The source is a middle-aged man in good health and CMV-seronegative. The specimen was PBMCs. The chain joins TRBV2 to TRBJ2-1; possibly TRBD1 for D (6 bases). This CDR3 reads CAGREQGPSYNEQFF. In nucleotides, the CDR3 is TGTGCCGGACGGGAACAGGGACCGTCCTACAATGAGCAGTTCTTC.